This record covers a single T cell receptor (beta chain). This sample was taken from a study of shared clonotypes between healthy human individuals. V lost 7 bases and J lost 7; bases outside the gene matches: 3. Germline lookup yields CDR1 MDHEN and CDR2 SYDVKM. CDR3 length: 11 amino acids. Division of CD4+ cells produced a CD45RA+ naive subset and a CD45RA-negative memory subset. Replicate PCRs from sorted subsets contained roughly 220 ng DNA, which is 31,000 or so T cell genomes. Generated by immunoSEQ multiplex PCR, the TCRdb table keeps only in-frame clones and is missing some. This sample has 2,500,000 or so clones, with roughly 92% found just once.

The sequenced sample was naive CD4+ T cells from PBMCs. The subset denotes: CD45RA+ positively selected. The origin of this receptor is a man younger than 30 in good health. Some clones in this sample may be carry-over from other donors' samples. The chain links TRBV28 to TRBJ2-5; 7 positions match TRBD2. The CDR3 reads CASKREGTQYF. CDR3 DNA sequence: TGTGCCAGCAAGAGGGAGGGGACCCAGTACTTC.